Listed below are T cell receptor beta chains from one sample, sequenced in a study of blood T cell repertoires in COVID-19. Method: immunoSEQ multiplex PCR; TCRdb's copy keeps in-frame clones and lacks some. Of about 11,000 clones listed, about three quarters were seen once; the top ten hold 5% to 6.5%. Material for sequencing was peripheral blood. Every receptor here comes from a man in his 60s with COVID-19, enrolled during active disease. The CDR3 runs from the conserved cysteine through the conserved F or W. The size field is filled for only some rows; it gives once, few, many or a size class.

CDR3aa	v_gene	abundance
CASSDSGLSGANVLTF	TRBV25-1	-
CASSVVTGGGRGYTF	TRBV9	-
CASSERAGGPYNSPLHF	TRBV2	-
CASSQPGQYNEQFF	TRBV4-1	-
CASSFAGRTKANYGYTF	TRBV7-9	-
CASSARLGFGGYTF	TRBV7-2	-
CASSKIRGAVDEQFF	TRBV7-3	-
CSVVTSGFPYTIYF	TRBV29-1	few
CASSVDLGGGYGYTF	TRBV9	-
CASSPPPGQAPPTNTGELFF	TRBV19	-
CASSLSQRGQGNTQYF	TRBV5-6	-
CSVEGASGRVDEQFF	TRBV29-1	-
CSASGGETQYF	TRBV20-1	-
CASRVPGRGNNEQFF	TRBV19	-
CASSQSGSSYNEQFF	TRBV4-1	-
CTSSQEGGLPQSYNEQFF	TRBV1	-
CASGAARNTEAFF	TRBV12-3/TRBV12-4	-
CASSYRVQETQYF	TRBV11-2	-
CASSQVRRDQETQYF	TRBV3-1/TRBV3-2	-
CASSGRGGSITDTQYF	TRBV9	-
CASSYRENYGYTF	TRBV6-5	-
CSLSGVGADTQYF	TRBV29-1	-
CASSPPPQNTGELFF	TRBV18	-
CASSYSTGGKLFF	TRBV6-5	-
CATIDGGNEQFF	TRBV10-3	-
CASSKARTPRDYGYTF	TRBV21-1	-
CATSDTRELFF	TRBV24-1	-
CASSGDSTEAFF	TRBV5-4	-
CASNRAEQPQHF	TRBV2	few
CSASYKAYEQYF	TRBV20-1	-
CASSPRTGGRDEQYF	TRBV19	-
CASSSRQGLAGYTDTQYF	TRBV5-6	few
CASSQQGVDTEAFF	TRBV5-1	-
CASSYAPDRGLGYTF	TRBV6-5	-
CASSAQGILTAFF	TRBV25-1	few
CASSLFPGQDNEQFF	TRBV7-7	-
CASSPFSRGLGQPQHF	TRBV2	-
CASSQKTGAQETQYF	TRBV4-1	-
CASRLTGGDTEAFF	TRBV5-4	-
CASSAGLAGAYEQYF	TRBV13	-
CASSQRVVADLDSPLHF	TRBV4-1	-
CASRKQGSGNTIYF	TRBV5-6	-
CASSPRTTPMNTEAFF	TRBV7-8	once
CASSPSRGGGREKLFF	TRBV14	few